The next 15 T cell receptor beta chains were all read from a single sample in a study of blood T cell repertoires in COVID-19. TCRdb keeps only in-frame clones here, not all; method: immunoSEQ multiplex PCR. Found here are 250,000 to 350,000 clones, roughly 90% of them singletons; the top ten hold under 5%. The sample comprised peripheral blood. The receptors here all came from a woman in her forties or fifties with active or convalescent COVID-19.

The rearrangement joins TRBV5-3 to TRBJ1-5; TRBD1 might be the D (5 bases). TRBV5-3 is filed as an ORF, its function uncertain. Trimming stripped 10 bases from V and 3 bases from J, with 20 bases between. The CDR3 covers 15 residues. CDR3 in DNA: TGTGCCCCTTCCCGGGTTGGACACTTCAATCAGCCCCAGCATTTT. It translates to CAPSRVGHFNQPQHF.

The V and J genes are TRBV28 and TRBJ1-2, with D possibly being TRBD1 (5 bases). Germline-derived CDR1 and CDR2 are MDHEN and SYDVKM. This CDR3 spans 14 amino acids. V shed 5 bases and J shed 4 bases, with 14 bases lying between them. The CDR3 sequence: CASSIGGRVYGYTF. CDR3 coding DNA: TGTGCCAGCAGTATCGGGGGGAGAGTCTATGGCTACACCTTC.

This chain connects TRBV5-4 to TRBJ1-4; D might be TRBD1 (6 bases). This CDR3 is built from 15 residues. The V end lost 4 bases, the J end lost 5 bases, and 15 bases lay between the germline ends. The germline gives CDR1 SGHNT, CDR2 YYREEE (reference sequence). Written as DNA, the CDR3 is TGTGCCAGCAGCCTGGGGGGCAGAGCGAATGAAAAACTGTTTTTT. Its translation: CASSLGGRANEKLFF.

The rearrangement uses TRBV24-1 and TRBJ2-6, with 9 bases fitting TRBD1. With 4 bases clipped from V and 0 bases from J, the junction kept 12 bases outside the gene matches. The CDR3 is 20 residues long. The V gene's germline CDR1 is KGHDR and CDR2 SFDVKD. CDR3 in amino acids: CATSDQGQGHAHSGANVLTF. CDR3 DNA: TGTGCCACCAGTGACCAGGGACAGGGCCACGCTCACTCTGGGGCCAACGTCCTGACTTTC.

J is TRBJ1-5 and V is TRBV2, with D uncertain. Germline V CDR1 and CDR2: SNHLY, FYNNEI. Trimming shortened V by 5 bases and J by 0 bases, and 8 bases separated the two germline ends. CDR3 size: 14 residues. The CDR3 reads CASSLDYSNQPQHF. The CDR3 nucleotides are TGTGCCAGCAGTCTAGATTATAGCAATCAGCCCCAGCATTTT.

As regards this clone: A junction boundary mismatches the germline segment, possibly from a read error. The chain combines TRBV7-7 with TRBJ2-2, with 12 bases lining up with TRBD2. The CDR3 is 15 residues long. Germline CDR1 is SSHAT and CDR2 is FNYEAQ (reference sequence). This chain's CDR3 is CASSSGLAGIGELFF. CDR3 nucleotides: TGTGCTAGCAGCTCAGGACTAGCGGGAATCGGGGAGCTGTTTTTT.

The CDR3 protein is CASRNSDIANSPLHF. For the CDR3, the DNA is TGTGCCAGCAGAAATTCGGACATAGCCAATTCACCCCTCCACTTT. The chain joins TRBV11-2 to TRBJ1-6; D possibly corresponds to TRBD1 (5 bases). The CDR3 totals 15 residues. V was cut by 6 bases and J by 7 bases, with 16 bases left in between. Germline V gene sequence: CDR1 SGHAT, CDR2 FQNNGV.

The chain has TRBV9 and TRBJ2-1; D uncertain. The CDR3 extends over 15 amino acids. Trimming took off 3 bases at V and 0 bases at J, with 10 bases between the two ends. The germline gives CDR1 SGDLS, CDR2 YYNGEE. For the CDR3, the DNA is TGTGCCAGCAGCGATGACTTATTCTCCTACAATGAGCAGTTCTTC. Translating it yields CASSDDLFSYNEQFF.

The CDR3 sequence is CASSYTYEQYF. For the CDR3, the DNA is TGTGCCAGCAGTTATACCTACGAGCAGTACTTC. This rearrangement joins TRBV6-1 to TRBJ2-7; D gene unclear. CDR1 is MNHNS and CDR2 is SASEGT in the germline V gene. Trimming took 5 bases from V and 2 from J, leaving 4 bases between them. The CDR3 extends over 11 amino acids.

The CDR3 region has the DNA TGTGCCAGCAGTACTAGCGGGGGGACCACCCCGGAGTACTTC. Protein sequence: CASSTSGGTTPEYF. The chain joins TRBV2 to TRBJ2-7; 12 bases line up with TRBD2. CDR3 length: 14 residues. V shed 5 bases, J shed 11 bases, and the junction held 10 bases outside the gene matches. Germline V gene lookup returns CDR1 SNHLY and CDR2 FYNNEI.

The chain recombines TRBV10-3 with TRBJ1-4; tentative D call: TRBD1 (5 bases). This CDR3 is 14 amino acids long. CDR1 is ENHRY and CDR2 is SYGVKD in the germline V gene. Trimming pared 3 bases from V and 3 bases from J, leaving 8 bases between. The CDR3 region has the DNA TGTGCCATCAGTGAACAGACAGCTAATGAAAAACTGTTTTTT. Amino acids: CAISEQTANEKLFF.

The chain couples TRBV10-3 to TRBJ1-5; D gene unclear. Germline values: CDR1 ENHRY, CDR2 SYGVKD. V lost 8 bases, J lost 0 bases, and 8 bases lay in between. The CDR3 contains 13 residues. CDR3 sequence reads: CAIAQDSNQPQHF. CDR3 DNA sequence: TGTGCCATCGCGCAGGATAGCAATCAGCCCCAGCATTTT.

The chain employs TRBV27 and TRBJ2-3; 9 nucleotides line up with TRBD2. The germline gives CDR1 MNHEY, CDR2 SMNVEV (reference sequence). The CDR3 consists of 17 residues. V shed 5 bases, J shed 7 bases, and the junction held 16 bases outside the gene matches. DNA for the CDR3: TGTGCCAGCAGTCTACAACCCCTAGCGGGGAGGGGGAATACGCAGTATTTT. Amino acid sequence: CASSLQPLAGRGNTQYF.

V and J are TRBV7-2 and TRBJ1-1; D not certain. V was shortened by 5 bases and J by 5 bases, with 18 bases between the two germline ends. CDR1 and CDR2 (germline): SGHTA, FQGNSA. This CDR3 is built from 15 residues. CDR3 coding DNA: TGTGCCAGCAGCCAAATGGAGGGTTCGAGGACTGAAGCTTTCTTT. Amino acids: CASSQMEGSRTEAFF.

The chain employs TRBV25-1 and TRBJ2-3, with D maybe TRBD2 (5 bases). The V gene's germline CDR1 is MGHDK and CDR2 SYGVNS. Trimming removed 7 bases from V and 4 bases from J, with 9 bases in between. The CDR3 extends over 12 amino acids. The CDR3 nucleotides read TGTGCCAGCACCGGGGTGTCAGATACGCAGTATTTT. Translating it yields CASTGVSDTQYF.